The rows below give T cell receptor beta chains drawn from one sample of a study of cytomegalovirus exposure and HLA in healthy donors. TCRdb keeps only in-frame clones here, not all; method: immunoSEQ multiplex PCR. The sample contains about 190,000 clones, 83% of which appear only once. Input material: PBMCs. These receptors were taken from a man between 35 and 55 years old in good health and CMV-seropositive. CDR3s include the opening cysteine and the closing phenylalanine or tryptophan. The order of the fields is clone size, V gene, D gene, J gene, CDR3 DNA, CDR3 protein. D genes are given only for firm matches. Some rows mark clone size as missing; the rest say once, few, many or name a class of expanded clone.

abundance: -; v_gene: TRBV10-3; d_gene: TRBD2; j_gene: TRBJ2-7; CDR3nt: TGTGCCATCAGTGGTGTTAGCGGGAGAACCGAGCAGTACTTC; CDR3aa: CAISGVSGRTEQYF
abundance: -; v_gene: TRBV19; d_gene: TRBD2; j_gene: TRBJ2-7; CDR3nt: TGTGCCAGTAGTCCCGCCGGCGGGAGTTCCTACGAGCAGTACTTC; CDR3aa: CASSPAGGSSYEQYF
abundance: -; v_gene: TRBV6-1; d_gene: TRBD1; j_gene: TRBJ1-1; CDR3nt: TGTGCCAGCAGTGGGGACAGGGCGACTGAAGCTTTCTTT; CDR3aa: CASSGDRATEAFF
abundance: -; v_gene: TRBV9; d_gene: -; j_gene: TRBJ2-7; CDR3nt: TGTGCCAGCAGCCCCCGCCTAGCCGCCTACGAGCAGTACTTC; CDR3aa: CASSPRLAAYEQYF
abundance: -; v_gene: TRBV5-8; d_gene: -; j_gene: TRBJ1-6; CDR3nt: TGTGCCAGCAGCCTCAGGGGATCACCCCTCCACTTT; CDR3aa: CASSLRGSPLHF
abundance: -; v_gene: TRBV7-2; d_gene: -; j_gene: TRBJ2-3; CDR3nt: TGTGCCAGCAGCCCCCGTTCAGAGGTTACGCAGTATTTT; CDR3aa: CASSPRSEVTQYF
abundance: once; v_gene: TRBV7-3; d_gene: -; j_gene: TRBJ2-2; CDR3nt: TGTGCCAGCAGCTTAAGGAGTGTAGGGGTGGTGAACACCGGGGAGCTGTTTTTT; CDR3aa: CASSLRSVGVVNTGELFF
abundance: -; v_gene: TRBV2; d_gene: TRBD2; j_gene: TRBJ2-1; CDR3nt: TGTGCCAGCAGTGGGGAGCGGGAGAGGGTCAATGAGCAGTTCTTC; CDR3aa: CASSGERERVNEQFF
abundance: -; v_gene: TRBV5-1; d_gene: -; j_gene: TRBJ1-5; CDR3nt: TGCGCCAGCAGCTTGGTACCGGATCAGCCCCAGCATTTT; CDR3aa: CASSLVPDQPQHF
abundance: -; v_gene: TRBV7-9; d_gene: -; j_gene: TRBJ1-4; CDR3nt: TGTTCCAGCAGCCCAGTGCCAAGTTGGTCTGAAAAACTGTTTTTT; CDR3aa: CSSSPVPSWSEKLFF
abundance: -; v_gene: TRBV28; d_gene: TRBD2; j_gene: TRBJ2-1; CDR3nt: TGTGCCAGCAGAACCGGGACTAGCGGGTTCAATGAGCAGTTCTTC; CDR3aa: CASRTGTSGFNEQFF
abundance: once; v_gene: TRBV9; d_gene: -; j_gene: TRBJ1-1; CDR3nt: TGTGCCAGCAGCGTAGTAGGACAGTCTGAAGCTTTCTTT; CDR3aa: CASSVVGQSEAFF
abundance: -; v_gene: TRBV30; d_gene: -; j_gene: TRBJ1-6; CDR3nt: TGTGCCCTGGGGGCAAGAGGAGGTTCACCCCTCCACTTT; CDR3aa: CALGARGGSPLHF
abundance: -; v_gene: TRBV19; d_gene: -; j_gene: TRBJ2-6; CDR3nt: TGTGCCAGTAGTCCCGCGGGGGCTGGGGCCAACGTCCTGATTTTC; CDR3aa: CASSPAGAGANVLIF
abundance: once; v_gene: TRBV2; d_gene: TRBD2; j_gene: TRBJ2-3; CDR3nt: TGTGCCAGCAGCCGGGGACTAGCGGGAGGGAATGGGGATACGCAGTATTTT; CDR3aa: CASSRGLAGGNGDTQYF
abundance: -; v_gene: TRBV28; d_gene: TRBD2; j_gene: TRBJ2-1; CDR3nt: TGTGCCAGCAGACCTAGCGGGACCCGTCCGGGTGAGCAGTTCTTC; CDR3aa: CASRPSGTRPGEQFF
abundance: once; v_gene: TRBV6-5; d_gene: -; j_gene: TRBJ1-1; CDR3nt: TGTGCCAGCAGTTACCAGGGCCAAGGAGCTTTCTTT; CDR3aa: CASSYQGQGAFF
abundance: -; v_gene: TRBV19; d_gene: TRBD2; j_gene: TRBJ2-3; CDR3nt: TGTGCCAGTAGTCCCCTAGCGGGAGGGGCAGATACGCAGTATTTT; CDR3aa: CASSPLAGGADTQYF
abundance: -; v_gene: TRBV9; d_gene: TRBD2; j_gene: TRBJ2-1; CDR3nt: TGTGCCAGCAGCGTAGCAATTAGCGGGAGAGATGAGCAGTTCTTC; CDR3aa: CASSVAISGRDEQFF
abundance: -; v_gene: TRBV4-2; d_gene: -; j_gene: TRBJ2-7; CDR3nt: TGTGCCAGCGCCCGAGGCTCTACCTACGAGCAGTACTTC; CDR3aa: CASARGSTYEQYF
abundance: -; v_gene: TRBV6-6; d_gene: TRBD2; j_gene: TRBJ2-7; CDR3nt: TGTGCCAGCAAATCCAGCGGGGGGAGCTACGAGCAGTACTTC; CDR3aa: CASKSSGGSYEQYF
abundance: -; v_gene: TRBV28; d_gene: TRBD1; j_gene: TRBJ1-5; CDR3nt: TGTGCCAGCAGTTTCTCCGACAGGGTGGGACAGCCCCAGCATTTT; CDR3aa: CASSFSDRVGQPQHF
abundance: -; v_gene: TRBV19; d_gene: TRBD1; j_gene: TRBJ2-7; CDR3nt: TGTGCCAGTAGTACGACAGGGGGAAGTGGGTACTACGAGCAGTACTTC; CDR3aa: CASSTTGGSGYYEQYF
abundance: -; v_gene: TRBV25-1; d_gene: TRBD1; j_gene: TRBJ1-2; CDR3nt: TGTGCCAGCAGGAGGGACAGGGGACGTGAAGGCTACACCTTC; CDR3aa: CASRRDRGREGYTF
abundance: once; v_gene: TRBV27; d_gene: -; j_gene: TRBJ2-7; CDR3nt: TGTGCCAGCAGTTTTTCCGGCGGTCGGCAGTACTTC; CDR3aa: CASSFSGGRQYF